The following is a T cell receptor beta chain sequence with its context. The source of the sample is a study of blood T cell repertoires in COVID-19. Study-wide background: The cDNA or gDNA used as material had been derived from T cells, B-cell-depleted T cells, or PBMCs.

The CDR3 consists of 17 residues. J gave up 0 bases and V 9 bases, and 12 bases lay outside the gene matches. Germline V gives CDR1 MDHEN, CDR2 SYDVKM. Measured with immunoSEQ multiplex PCR; TCRdb has only the in-frame clones, and not every one. The sample has 200,000 to 250,000 clones, around four fifths seen once; the top ten hold roughly 5.5%. This receptor was identified in a woman in her 70s with COVID-19, enrolled during active disease. Input material: peripheral blood. The J gene is TRBJ2-1, the V gene TRBV28; TRBD2 aligns across 9 bases. This CDR3 reads CASRVAGASSSYNEQFF. CDR3 coding DNA: TGTGCCAGTAGAGTAGCGGGAGCTTCCAGCTCCTACAATGAGCAGTTCTTC.